This TCR beta chain derives from a study of T-cell memory formation after mild COVID-19. Study-wide background: There were largely donor-specific TCR clusters.

This clonotype was recorded a few times. Its specificity is unknown. TCRdb itself ran the 5' RACE reads through MiXCR, one entry per CDR3 protein. The table has a few hundred thousand distinct CDR3 sequences, approximately 19% seen once; the top ten hold over 20%. Whole-study findings and limits: Clones contracting day 15 to 85 were balanced CD4/CD8; later expanders leaned CD4+.

CDR3 length equals 13 residues. The germline V and J ends were trimmed by 0 bases and 3 bases, with 7 bases remaining between them. In germline, CDR1 is SGDLS, CDR2 YYNGEE. This TCR was recovered from a man aged 18 to 29 who had mild COVID-19 (a few samples of this study predate the infection). Cell type and time point are not known. Sequencing was done on a sample of PBMCs or a T cell subset sorted from them (not recorded which). The rearrangement uses TRBV9 and TRBJ2-7; D is unresolved. The CDR3 bases are TGTGCCAGCAGCGTAGGTTTGCTCTACGAGCAGTACTTC. Translated, it gives CASSVGLLYEQYF.